This TCR beta chain was retrieved from a study of blood T cell repertoires in COVID-19. Overall study context: Italy, Spain and the United States were the sources of the convalescent and acute COVID-19 samples. The analysed material was cDNA or gDNA that came from T cells, B-cell-depleted T cells, or PBMCs.

Cohort assignment relied on participant-reported clinical history. Recovery among Cohort 3 donors was established by two negative PCRs, clearance, or symptom resolution. Repertoires were generated with immunoSEQ multiplex PCR, while TCRdb's copy carries only in-frame clones and drops some. The data contain about 350,000 clones, about 88% of them singletons. The TCR sequence derives from a woman in her 30s who had recovered from COVID-19. Specimen: PBMCs or T cells enriched from blood (not recorded which).

The DNA for the CDR3 is TGTGCCACCAGCGCGACAGGGGATGAGCAGTTCTTC. It codes for CATSATGDEQFF. This chain joins TRBV24-1 and TRBJ2-1; TRBD1 aligns across 8 bases. Trimming removed 7 bases from V and 8 bases from J; junction bases left unmatched: 3. Germline CDR1 reads KGHDR; CDR2 reads SFDVKD. This CDR3 is 12 amino acids long.